This TCR beta chain was sequenced for a study of immune heterogeneity within non-small cell lung tumors. Bulk tumor genomic DNA served as template, at roughly 600 ng per sample. In surgery, several biopsies were collected from each primary tumor at widely spaced sites. Curative surgery was undertaken by patients, who had untreated, newly diagnosed non-small cell lung cancer. The TCR beta CDR3 region was amplified by multiplex PCR employing 32 V and 13 J primers. TCRdb ran MiXCR on the multiplex PCR reads and lists one entry per CDR3 protein. Here the sample spans about 10,000 distinct CDR3 sequences, about 30% being singletons. Per germline, CDR1 MNHEY and CDR2 SMNVEV (reference sequence). CDR3 length equals 16 residues. The J segment lost 6 bases and the V segment lost 5 bases, leaving 12 bases of the junction unmatched.

This clonotype was obtained from a woman in her fifties or sixties with non-small cell lung cancer. The gene calls are TRBV27 and TRBJ2-5, with 10 bases aligning to TRBD1. The sequencing sample was made of lung tumor tissue. The CDR3 protein is CASSPSRTGGRQTQYF. The CDR3 DNA reads TGTGCCAGCAGTCCAAGTAGGACAGGGGGTCGGCAGACCCAGTACTTC.